The 5 T cell receptor beta chains reported below all come from one sample, sequenced in a study of CD8+CD57+ T cells in acquired aplastic anemia. TCR beta VDJ combinations and CDR3 sequences were profiled from genomic DNA. TCRdb used MiXCR to reprocess the reads, holding one entry per CDR3 protein. The sample consists of some 130,000 distinct CDR3 sequences, around 41% of them appearing once. Sequenced input: sorted CD4+, CD8+, or CD8+CD57+ T cells (not recorded which) from PBMCs. These receptors were collected from a human donor in good health, serving as a control.

CDR3 in amino acids: CATRDRVYGYTF. The CDR3, as DNA: TGTGCCACCAGGGACAGGGTCTATGGCTACACCTTC. The chain recombines TRBV24-1 with TRBJ1-2; TRBD1 matches 8 bases. CDR1 KGHDR and CDR2 SFDVKD come from the germline V gene. The V segment lost 7 bases and the J segment 4 bases; nucleotides outside the gene matches: 1. This CDR3 region has 12 residues.

This clonotype has a handful of counts. Just one base apart from a much larger clone, this may be a read error. This chain joins TRBV20-1 and TRBJ1-2; a possible D gene is TRBD1 (5 bases). The CDR3 length is 11 residues. Germline-derived CDR1 and CDR2 are DFQATT and SNEGSKA (reference sequence). V lost 3 bases, J lost 6 bases, and 8 bases lay in between. DNA for the CDR3: TGCAGTGCTAGCCTCAGGGATGGCTACACCTTC. This translates into CSASLRDGYTF.

Many counts were recorded for this clonotype. The chain joins TRBV3-1 to TRBJ1-6; 8 nucleotides match TRBD1. CDR3 size: 14 residues. V dropped 6 bases and J dropped 10; count of bases not matched to a gene: 8. Germline V gene lookup returns CDR1 LGHDT and CDR2 YNNKEL (reference sequence). In DNA form, the CDR3 reads TGTGCCAGCAGTCGGGGACAGGAACACTCACCCCTCCACTTT. This sequence encodes CASSRGQEHSPLHF.

This clonotype was seen many times. The chain combines TRBV19 with TRBJ1-2; tentatively, D is TRBD1 (5 bases). Trimming removed 7 bases from V and 5 bases from J, with 11 bases in between. The CDR3 runs 12 residues. Germline V gene lookup returns CDR1 LNHDA and CDR2 SQIVND (reference sequence). CDR3 sequence: CASTMGGYGYTF. The CDR3 DNA sequence: TGTGCCAGTACCATGGGGGGGTATGGCTACACCTTC.

In regard to this clonotype: The junction and the germline gene differ at one end; a read error may be behind it. The CDR3 protein is CAISESMALDKAF. CDR3 coding DNA: TGTGCCATCAGTGAGTCGATGGCCCTAGACAAGGCCTTT. This rearrangement joins TRBV10-3 to TRBJ1-4; D gene ambiguous. The germline V gene encodes CDR1 ENHRY and CDR2 SYGVKD. The CDR3 runs to 13 residues.